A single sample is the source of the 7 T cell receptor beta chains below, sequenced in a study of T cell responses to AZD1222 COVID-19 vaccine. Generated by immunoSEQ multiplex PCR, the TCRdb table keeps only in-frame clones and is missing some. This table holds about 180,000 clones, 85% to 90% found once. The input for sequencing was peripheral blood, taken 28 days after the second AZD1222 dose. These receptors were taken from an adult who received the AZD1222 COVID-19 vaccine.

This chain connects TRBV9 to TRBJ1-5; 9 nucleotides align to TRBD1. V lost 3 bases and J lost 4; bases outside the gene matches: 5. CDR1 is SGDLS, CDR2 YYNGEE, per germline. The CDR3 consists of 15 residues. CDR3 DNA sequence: TGTGCCAGCAGCGCCCCCGGGACAGGGAATCAGCCCCAGCATTTT. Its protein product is CASSAPGTGNQPQHF.

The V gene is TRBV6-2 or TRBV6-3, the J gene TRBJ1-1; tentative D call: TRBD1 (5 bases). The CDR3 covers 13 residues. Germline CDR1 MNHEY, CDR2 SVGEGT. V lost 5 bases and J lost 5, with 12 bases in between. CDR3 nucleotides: TGTGCCAGCAGTCCCGAGGGGTTTACTGAAGCTTTCTTT. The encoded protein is CASSPEGFTEAFF.

The CDR3 reads CAWSVLMAGELFF. The CDR3 nucleotides are TGTGCCTGGAGTGTACTAATGGCCGGGGAGCTGTTTTTT. The rearrangement links TRBV30 to TRBJ2-2; no firm D call. There are 13 residues in the CDR3. The V gene's germline CDR1 is GTSNPN and CDR2 SVGIG (reference sequence). The germline V and J ends were trimmed by 0 bases and 6 bases, with 8 bases remaining between them. The variable domain in full, completed from reference TRBV30 and TRBJ2-2, reads SQTIHQWPATLVQPVGSPLSLECTVEGTSNPNLYWYRQAAGRGLQLLFYSVGIGQISSEVPQNLSASRPQDRQFILSSKKLLLSDSGFYLCAWSVLMAGELFFGEGSRLTVL.

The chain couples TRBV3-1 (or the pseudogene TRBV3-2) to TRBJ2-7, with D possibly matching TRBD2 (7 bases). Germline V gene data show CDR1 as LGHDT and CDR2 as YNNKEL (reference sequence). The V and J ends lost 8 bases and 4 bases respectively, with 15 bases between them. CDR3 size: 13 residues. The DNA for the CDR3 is TGTGCCAGCCGACTAGCAAGGGGGTACGAGCAGTACTTC. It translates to CASRLARGYEQYF.

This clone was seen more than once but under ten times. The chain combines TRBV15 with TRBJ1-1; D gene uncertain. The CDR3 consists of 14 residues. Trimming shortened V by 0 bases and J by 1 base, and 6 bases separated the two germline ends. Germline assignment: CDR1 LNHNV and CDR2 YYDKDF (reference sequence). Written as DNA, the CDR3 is TGTGCCACCAGCAGAGAAACATCGAACACTGAAGCTTTCTTT. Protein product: CATSRETSNTEAFF. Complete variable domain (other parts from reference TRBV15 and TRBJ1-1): DAMVIQNPRYQVTQFGKPVTLSCSQTLNHNVMYWYQQKSSQAPKLLFHYYDKDFNNEADTPDNFQSRRPNTSFCFLDIRSPGLGDTAMYLCATSRETSNTEAFFGQGTRLTVV.

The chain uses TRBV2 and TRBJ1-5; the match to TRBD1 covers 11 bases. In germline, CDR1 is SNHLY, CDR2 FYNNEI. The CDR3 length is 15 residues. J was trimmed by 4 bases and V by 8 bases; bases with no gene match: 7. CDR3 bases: TGTGCCAGCTCTAGGACAGGGGGCTGGAATCAGCCCCAGCATTTT. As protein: CASSRTGGWNQPQHF.

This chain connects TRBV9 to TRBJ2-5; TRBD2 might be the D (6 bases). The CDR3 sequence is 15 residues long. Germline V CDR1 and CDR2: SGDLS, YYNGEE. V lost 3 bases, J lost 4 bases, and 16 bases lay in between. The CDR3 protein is CASSADGSISETQYF. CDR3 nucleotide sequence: TGTGCCAGCAGCGCCGACGGGAGCATCTCAGAGACCCAGTACTTC.